Listed here are 12 T cell receptor beta chains from one sample, sequenced in a study of cytomegalovirus exposure and HLA in healthy donors. Both 60 Vbeta primers and 13 Jbeta primers went into the PCR. Here immunoSEQ multiplex PCR was the method, and the copy in TCRdb shows in-frame clones only, minus some. The sample gives under 100,000 clones, about two thirds of which show up once; about 16% is in the top ten. Sequenced material: PBMCs. These receptors were collected from a woman aged 45-60 years in good health and CMV-seropositive.

This clone was picked up a small number of times. The rearrangement joins TRBV5-8 to TRBJ2-7, with 11 nucleotides matching TRBD2. CDR1 is SGHTS, CDR2 YDEGEE, per germline. Germline trimming cut 0 bases from V and 9 bases from J; bases unmatched to any gene: 8. CDR3 length: 15 amino acids. The CDR3 is CASSLGGTSGPGQYF. CDR3 in DNA: TGTGCCAGCAGCTTGGGAGGGACTAGCGGACCCGGGCAGTACTTC.

The count of this clone is one. The chain combines TRBV19 with TRBJ2-5, with a weak D call TRBD2 (5 bases). Trimming took off 4 bases at V and 0 bases at J, with 12 bases between the two ends. CDR1 and CDR2 (germline): LNHDA, SQIVND (reference sequence). The CDR3 runs 15 residues. In nucleotides, the CDR3 is TGTGCCAGTAGTAGCGAGGGCAGGAACCAAGAGACCCAGTACTTC. It yields the protein CASSSEGRNQETQYF.

The rearrangement joins TRBV28 to TRBJ2-3; 9 bases fit TRBD2. Germline CDR1 is MDHEN and CDR2 is SYDVKM. V gave up 6 bases and J gave up 3 bases; unmatched junction bases: 7. CDR3 length: 15 amino acids. The CDR3 loop is CASSPRLAGTDTQYF. The CDR3 DNA sequence: TGTGCCAGCAGCCCCCGGCTAGCGGGGACAGATACGCAGTATTTT.

V is TRBV19 and J is TRBJ1-6; D unclear. Germline values: CDR1 LNHDA, CDR2 SQIVND (reference sequence). The CDR3 consists of 14 residues. The V end was cut by 7 bases, the J end by 0 bases, with 7 bases between. CDR3 amino acids: CASKMSSYNSPLHF. The DNA of the CDR3 is TGTGCCAGTAAGATGAGCTCCTATAATTCACCCCTCCACTTT.

The V call is TRBV18, the J call TRBJ2-2; TRBD2 matches at 9 bases. The ends lost 2 bases at V and 8 bases at J; junction bases unmatched: 9. The length of the CDR3 is 16 residues. From germline, CDR1 is KGHSH and CDR2 LQKENI. The CDR3 is CASSPYPSGNGGELFF. In DNA, the CDR3 is TGTGCCAGCTCACCATACCCTAGCGGGAACGGAGGGGAGCTGTTTTTT.

This chain uses TRBV7-8 with TRBJ1-1; no clear D. Germline V gene data show CDR1 as SGHVS and CDR2 as FQNEAQ. V gave up 5 bases and J gave up 7 bases, with 20 bases separating them. This CDR3 has 15 residues. CDR3 sequence: CASSPNWAGLGEAFF. DNA for the CDR3: TGTGCCAGCAGCCCAAACTGGGCAGGCTTGGGTGAAGCTTTCTTT.

In nucleotides, the CDR3 is TGTGCCAGCAGTGGACAGAGGGGCTCCTACGAGCAGTACTTC. Residues: CASSGQRGSYEQYF. The chain joins TRBV27 to TRBJ2-7, with D tentatively TRBD1 (6 bases). The CDR3 loop spans 14 amino acids. Germline-derived CDR1 and CDR2 are MNHEY and SMNVEV (reference sequence). Deletions cut 5 bases from V and 0 bases from J, with 11 bases between.

The chain recombines TRBV6-5 with TRBJ2-5; 8 nucleotides match TRBD2. V trimming: 2 bases; J trimming: 4 bases; junction bases outside the gene matches: 0. Per the germline V gene, CDR1 is MNHEY and CDR2 is SVGAGI. This CDR3 has 13 residues. Here the CDR3 DNA reads TGTGCCAGCAGTTACGGGACTAGAGAGACCCAGTACTTC. Encoded protein: CASSYGTRETQYF.

The chain recombines TRBV6-5 with TRBJ2-3, with TRBD1 as a possible D gene (5 bases). There are 14 residues in the CDR3. Germline V gene lookup returns CDR1 MNHEY and CDR2 SVGAGI. V dropped 6 bases and J dropped 0 bases, with 10 bases sitting between them. In DNA, the CDR3 is TGTGCCAGCAGGAAGGGGCAGAGCACAGATACGCAGTATTTT. As protein: CASRKGQSTDTQYF.

This sequence joins TRBV4-3 and TRBJ2-1; 10 nucleotides match TRBD2. The ends lost 4 bases at V and 6 bases at J; junction bases unmatched: 9. This CDR3 contains 16 residues. Germline V gene sequence: CDR1 LGHNA, CDR2 YSLEER. CDR3 bases: TGCGCCAGCAGCCTGAAACTAGCGGGAAACACCAATGAGCAGTTCTTC. Translated, it gives CASSLKLAGNTNEQFF.

This rearrangement joins TRBV5-6 to TRBJ2-1, with D uncertain. Per germline, CDR1 SGHDT and CDR2 YYEEEE. The ends were cut back, 4 bases at V and 8 bases at J, with 7 bases in the middle. CDR3 length equals 11 residues. The CDR3 here is CASSHGYEQFF. The CDR3 DNA is TGTGCCAGCAGCCATGGCTATGAGCAGTTCTTC. The full variable domain, its missing parts supplied by reference TRBV5-6 and TRBJ2-1, is DAGVTQSPTHLIKTRGQQVTLRCSPKSGHDTVSWYQQALGQGPQFIFQYYEEEERQRGNFPDRFSGHQFPNYSSELNVNALLLGDSALYLCASSHGYEQFFGPGTRLTVL.

This clone was picked up a small number of times. The chain has TRBV18 and TRBJ2-2; 9 bases agree with TRBD1. There are 14 residues in the CDR3. V shed 3 bases, J shed 8 bases, and the junction held 4 bases outside the gene matches. Germline-derived CDR1 and CDR2 are KGHSH and LQKENI. The CDR3 is CASSPGQGIGELFF. CDR3 bases: TGTGCCAGCTCACCGGGACAGGGAATTGGGGAGCTGTTTTTT.